The next 13 T cell receptor beta chains were all read from a single sample in a study of post-analysis software for immune sequencing data. Study-level results: Several TRBV segments (TRBV5-6, TRBV5-1 and TRBV20-1 among them) occurred more frequently in patients than in controls.

These receptors have no known antigen. The TCR beta cDNA libraries contained unique molecular identifiers. MiXCR, applied by TCRdb to the PCR reads, yields one record per CDR3 protein. The sample yields around 500,000 distinct CDR3 sequences, under 40% seen once. The sequenced sample consisted of blood. The receptor set was obtained from a girl aged 2-17 years with multiple sclerosis.

Worth noting for this clonotype: A much larger clone is a single base away; this may be a read error. This chain uses TRBV7-2 with TRBJ2-6, with D hard to call. The germline gives CDR1 SGHTA, CDR2 FQGNSA. V lost 2 bases and J lost 2, with 4 bases in between. The CDR3 consists of 14 residues. The CDR3 DNA is TGTGCCAGCAGCTTATCAACTGGGGCCAACGTCCTGACTTTC. Amino acid sequence: CASSLSTGANVLTF.

V is TRBV4-1 and J is TRBJ1-6; 7 nucleotides align to TRBD1. The germline gives CDR1 MGHRA, CDR2 YSYEKL. There are 17 residues in the CDR3. V lost 0 bases and J lost 7; bases outside the gene matches: 9. CDR3 protein: CASSQEGGQAANSPLHF. The CDR3 nucleotides are TGCGCCAGCAGCCAAGAAGGAGGACAGGCCGCAAATTCACCCCTCCACTTT.

This clonotype was observed a few times. The chain carries TRBV11-2 and TRBJ1-4, with D hard to call. V lost 4 bases and J 8 bases, leaving 23 bases between the germline ends. Germline CDR1 and CDR2: SGHAT and FQNNGV. This CDR3 comprises 17 residues. CDR3 DNA: TGTGCCAGCAGCTACATTTCGCTTGGTGCGAGTAGGGAAAAACTGTTTTTT. Translating it yields CASSYISLGASREKLFF.

Comment on this clonotype: An end of the junction differs from the germline gene, which may be a read error. This rearrangement joins TRBV3-1 to TRBJ1-4; D remains unclear. The V gene's germline CDR1 is LGHDT and CDR2 YNNKEL (reference sequence). This CDR3 comprises 11 residues. The CDR3 is CASSFNEKRFF. As DNA, the CDR3 is TGTGCCAGCAGTTTCAATGAAAAACGGTTTTTT.

This clonotype came up a few times. CDR3: CASTVDRGRGYTF. In DNA, the CDR3 is TGTGCCAGCACAGTGGACAGGGGGAGAGGCTACACCTTC. The V call is TRBV6-1, the J call TRBJ1-2, with 10 bases matching TRBD1. V shed 7 bases, J shed 8 bases, and the junction held 7 bases outside the gene matches. From germline, CDR1 is MNHNS and CDR2 SASEGT. This CDR3 comprises 13 residues.

This sequence joins TRBV7-9 and TRBJ1-1, with D perhaps matching TRBD1 (5 bases). Trimming cost V 4 bases and J 0 bases, with 12 bases left between them. CDR1 and CDR2 from the germline V gene are SEHNR and FQNEAQ (reference sequence). The CDR3 consists of 15 residues. The CDR3 protein is CASSSSGYMNTEAFF. For the CDR3, the DNA is TGTGCCAGCAGCTCCTCAGGGTACATGAACACTGAAGCTTTCTTT.

This chain connects TRBV29-1 to TRBJ2-3; no definite D call. Looked up from germline, CDR1 is SQVTM and CDR2 is ANQGSEA. CDR3 length equals 14 residues. Trimming removed 3 bases from V and 0 bases from J, with 10 bases in between. The DNA for the CDR3 is TGCAGCGTTGAGAAGTTTCCTAGCACAGATACGCAGTATTTT. It specifies CSVEKFPSTDTQYF.

This clonotype was detected only a few times. J is TRBJ1-2 and V is TRBV27; no reliable D call. The CDR3 extends over 14 amino acids. V shed 4 bases and J shed 3 bases, with 12 bases lying between them. The germline gives CDR1 MNHEY, CDR2 SMNVEV (reference sequence). DNA of the CDR3: TGTGCCAGCAGTTCATCCTTGCGCGACTATGGCTACACCTTC. Translation gives CASSSSLRDYGYTF.

The rearrangement links TRBV5-1 to TRBJ2-1; D is possibly TRBD2 (5 bases). This CDR3 is 16 amino acids long. Trimming removed 0 bases from V and 0 bases from J, with 10 bases in between. Germline loops: CDR1 SGHRS, CDR2 YFSETQ. The CDR3 sequence: CASSLAGESSYNEQFF. CDR3 in DNA: TGCGCCAGCAGCTTGGCCGGGGAAAGCTCCTACAATGAGCAGTTCTTC.

The chain has TRBV13 and TRBJ2-5; either TRBD1 or TRBD2 may fit D (5 bases each). Germline assignment: CDR1 PRHDT and CDR2 FYEKMQ (reference sequence). This CDR3 spans 15 amino acids. V shed 4 bases and J shed 1 base, with 13 bases lying between them. The CDR3 region is CASSSHLGTQETQYF. CDR3 nucleotide sequence: TGTGCCAGCAGCTCCCACCTAGGGACCCAAGAGACCCAGTACTTC.

On this clonotype itself: One base away lies a much larger clone, so this may be a sequencing read error. The genes are TRBV10-3 and TRBJ2-5; D ambiguous. CDR3 length: 13 residues. CDR1 is ENHRY, CDR2 SYGVKD, per germline. This CDR3 reads CAIRESRQETQYF. In DNA form, the CDR3 reads TGTGCCATCAGAGAGTCACGTCAGGAGACCCAGTACTTC.

V and J are TRBV5-1 and TRBJ2-3; tentatively, D is TRBD1 or TRBD2 (6 bases each). CDR3 length: 14 amino acids. The ends were cut back, 7 bases at V and 3 bases at J, with 15 bases in the middle. The germline gives CDR1 SGHRS, CDR2 YFSETQ. The CDR3 reads CASGLWGATDTQYF. CDR3 nucleotides: TGCGCCAGCGGTCTTTGGGGGGCTACAGATACGCAGTATTTT.

This clonotype has more than one count but fewer than ten. The chain carries TRBV2 and TRBJ1-1; D is unresolved. Trimming took 2 bases from V and 6 from J, leaving 4 bases between them. CDR3 length: 11 amino acids. Germline assignment: CDR1 SNHLY and CDR2 FYNNEI. The DNA for the CDR3 is TGTGCCAGCAGTGAATTTGCTGAAGCTTTCTTT. Protein sequence: CASSEFAEAFF.